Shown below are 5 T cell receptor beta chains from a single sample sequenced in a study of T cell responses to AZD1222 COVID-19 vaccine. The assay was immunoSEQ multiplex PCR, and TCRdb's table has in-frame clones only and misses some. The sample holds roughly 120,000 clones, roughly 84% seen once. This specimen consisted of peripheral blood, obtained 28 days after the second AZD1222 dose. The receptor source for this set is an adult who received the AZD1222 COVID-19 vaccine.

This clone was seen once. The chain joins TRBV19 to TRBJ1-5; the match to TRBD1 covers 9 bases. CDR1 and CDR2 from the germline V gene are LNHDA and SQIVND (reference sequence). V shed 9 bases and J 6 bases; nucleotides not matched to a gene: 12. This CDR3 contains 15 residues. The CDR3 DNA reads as TGTGCCAGCCACCCCCGGACAGGGGTTTCTCAGCCCCAGCATTTT. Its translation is CASHPRTGVSQPQHF.

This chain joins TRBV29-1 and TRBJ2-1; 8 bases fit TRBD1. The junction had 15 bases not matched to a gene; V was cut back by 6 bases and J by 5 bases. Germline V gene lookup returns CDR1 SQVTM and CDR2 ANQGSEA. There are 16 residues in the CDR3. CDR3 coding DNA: TGCAGCGTAGCGTCACTCGAGACAGGGGTGCACAATGAGCAGTTCTTC. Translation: CSVASLETGVHNEQFF.

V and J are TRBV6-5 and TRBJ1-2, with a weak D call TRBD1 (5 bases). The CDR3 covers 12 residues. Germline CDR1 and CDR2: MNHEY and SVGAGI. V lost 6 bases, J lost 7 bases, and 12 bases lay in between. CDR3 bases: TGTGCCAGCAGAGACTTCCAGGGTGGCTACACCTTC. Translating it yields CASRDFQGGYTF.

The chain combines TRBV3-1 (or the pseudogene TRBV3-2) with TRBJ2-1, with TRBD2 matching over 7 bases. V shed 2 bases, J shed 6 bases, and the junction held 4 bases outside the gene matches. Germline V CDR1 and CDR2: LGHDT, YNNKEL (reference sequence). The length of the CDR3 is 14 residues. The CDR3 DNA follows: TGTGCCAGCAGCCAACCGGGACTATCCAATGAGCAGTTCTTC. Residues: CASSQPGLSNEQFF.

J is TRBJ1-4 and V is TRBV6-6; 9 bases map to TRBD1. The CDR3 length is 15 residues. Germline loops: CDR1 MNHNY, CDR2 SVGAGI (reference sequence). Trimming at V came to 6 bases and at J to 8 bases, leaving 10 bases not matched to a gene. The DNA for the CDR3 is TGTGCCAGCAGAACCGTCCGGGACAGGGTGGAAAAACTGTTTTTT. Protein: CASRTVRDRVEKLFF.